This T cell receptor (beta chain) was found in a study of T cell responses to AZD1222 COVID-19 vaccine. About the study: Combined were second doses at about 4 or about 12 weeks.

Turning to this clone: What it binds is unknown.

Clones were sequenced by immunoSEQ multiplex PCR, and TCRdb holds only the in-frame ones, with some missing. The repertoire holds about 130,000 clones, with roughly 88% as singletons. The V end lost 5 bases, the J end lost 10 bases, and 15 bases lay between the germline ends. This CDR3 region has 12 residues. The germline CDR1 and CDR2 sequences are SGHDT and YYEEEE. Study results and caveats: Sampling that yielded the repertoires occurred only after the peak T cell response. Reportedly, nearly half the spike-specific TCRs target unmutated variant regions.

V is TRBV5-6 and J is TRBJ1-1, with a tentative D call TRBD1 (5 bases). This receptor was obtained from an adult in good health. Sequencing used peripheral blood, obtained on day 0 of AZD1222 vaccination. CDR3 protein: CASSLGLYAAFF. The CDR3 bases are TGTGCCAGCAGTCTGGGGCTCTATGCAGCTTTCTTT.